This T cell receptor beta chain was observed in a study of blood T cells in healthy people across ages. This clonotype was counted a few times. Its antigen is unknown. Study outcomes and limitations: Naive CD4+ cells and diversity were both higher in long-lived donors than in aged donors. As age increased, TCR beta diversity per million T cells fell in a roughly linear fashion. It was held that diversity estimates obtained from one million T cells represented underestimates.

Combining a sample-barcoded 5' primer with a J-beta primer mix, a second PCR ran for about 6 to 11 cycles. Carrying 12 random nucleotides, a template-switch adaptor labeled each individual cDNA molecule. TCRdb called the 5' RACE reads again in MiXCR, with one record for every CDR3 protein. The sample includes 800,000 to 1,000,000 distinct CDR3 sequences, under 50% of them seen just once. The germline CDR1 and CDR2 sequences are SGHAT and FQNNGV. V gave up 0 bases and J gave up 14 bases, with 12 bases separating them. This CDR3 is built from 12 residues. The chain has TRBV11-2 and TRBJ2-3; a weak D match, TRBD1 (5 bases). Sequenced material: blood. This clonotype was obtained from a man aged 30 to 45 in good health. CDR3 DNA: TGTGCCAGCAGCTTAGACAGGGAAAGGGGGTATTTT. Encoded protein: CASSLDRERGYF. The full variable domain, its missing parts supplied by reference TRBV11-2 and TRBJ2-3, is EAGVAQSPRYKIIEKRQSVAFWCNPISGHATLYWYQQILGQGPKLLIQFQNNGVVDDSQLPKDRFSAERLKGVDSTLKIQPAKLEDSAVYLCASSLDRERGYFGPGTRLTVL.